Here is one TCR beta chain with its context. The sample comes from a study of patients and donors after allogeneic stem cell transplantation. The germline V and J ends were trimmed by 4 bases and 3 bases, with 12 bases remaining between them. Germline assignment: CDR1 SGHRS and CDR2 YFSETQ. The length of the CDR3 is 14 residues. MiXCR was run by TCRdb on the RT-PCR reads, yielding one entry per CDR3 protein. The sample includes roughly 960,000 distinct CDR3 sequences, about a sixth of them seen just once. Source material: blood, either unsorted or a sorted T cell fraction (not recorded which). This receptor was obtained from a human donor who was either an allogeneic HSCT recipient or a stem cell or donor lymphocyte infusion donor (not recorded which). It is not recorded whose cells these are; they may come from a transplant donor. This sequence joins TRBV5-1 and TRBJ2-3, with a possible D match to TRBD1 (5 bases). The CDR3 is CASSLPGKTDTQYF. DNA for the CDR3: TGCGCCAGCAGCCTGCCAGGGAAAACAGATACGCAGTATTTT.